The 29 T cell receptor beta chains given below trace back to one sample, sequenced in a study of blood T cells in healthy people across ages. A second PCR, run for about 6 to 11 cycles, used a sample-barcoded 5' primer plus a J-beta primer mix. TCRdb reprocessed the 5' RACE reads via MiXCR and lists one record per CDR3 protein. The top ten hold about 3% of the sample, which has about 780,000 distinct CDR3 sequences, about a quarter seen once. This sample was shared with a second study, whose subject was T cells of mothers and their children.

Sequencing input: blood. Source of these receptors: a boy younger than 18 in good health.

This clonotype was detected a few times. The rearrangement uses TRBV2 and TRBJ2-7; D is ambiguous. Germline V CDR1 and CDR2: SNHLY, FYNNEI. The CDR3 runs 14 residues. Trimming took off 4 bases at V and 3 bases at J, with 13 bases between the two ends. The CDR3 DNA follows: TGTGCCAGCAGTGCCGGGTTTGGAGTCTACGAGCAGTACTTC. Its translation: CASSAGFGVYEQYF. The full variable domain, with the rest looked up from reference TRBV2 and TRBJ2-7, is EPEVTQTPSHQVTQMGQEVILRCVPISNHLYFYWYRQILGQKVEFLVSFYNNEISEKSEIFDDQFSVERPDGSNFTLKIRSTKLEDSAMYFCASSAGFGVYEQYFGPGTRLTVT.

A note on this clonotype: Because it lacks the conserved phenylalanine or tryptophan at the end, this CDR3 is likely a read error. The rearrangement links TRBV7-9 to TRBJ2-5; possibly TRBD2 for D (6 bases). The end of the DNA aligns better with TRBJ2-1, so the J call may be wrong. The CDR3 contains 18 residues. The germline V gene encodes CDR1 SEHNR and CDR2 FQNEAQ (reference sequence). In DNA form, the CDR3 reads TGTGCCAGCAGCTTAAGTATACTGGCGGGGAAGTCCTACAATGAGCAGTTCTCC. This codes for CASSLSILAGKSYNEQFS.

Many counts were recorded for this clonotype. The chain couples TRBV7-3 to TRBJ2-7; 11 bases map to TRBD2. The V gene end was trimmed by 4 bases and the J gene end by 5 bases; junction bases not matched to a gene: 10. CDR3 length: 16 amino acids. CDR1 and CDR2 from the germline V gene are SGHTA and FQGTGA. CDR3 region: CASSSLAGGPTNEQYF. Written as DNA, the CDR3 is TGTGCCAGCAGCTCCCTAGCGGGGGGTCCTACTAACGAGCAGTACTTC.

This clonotype was counted a few times. The chain links TRBV5-1 to TRBJ2-3; D remains unclear. This CDR3 spans 13 amino acids. Trimming left V 7 bases short and J 4 bases short, with 13 bases between. Germline-derived CDR1 and CDR2 are SGHRS and YFSETQ. The CDR3 reads CASGPMGSDTQYF. The CDR3 nucleotides are TGCGCCAGCGGCCCGATGGGGTCAGATACGCAGTATTTT.

V and J are TRBV12-3 or TRBV12-4 and TRBJ1-3, with D uncertain. CDR3 size: 14 residues. V was shortened by 3 bases and J by 11 bases, with 17 bases between the two germline ends. CDR3 protein: CASSFGAPRAAIYF. Written as DNA, the CDR3 is TGTGCCAGCAGTTTCGGAGCACCTAGGGCCGCCATATATTTT.

The gene calls are TRBV11-2 and TRBJ1-2, with D uncertain. From germline, CDR1 is SGHAT and CDR2 FQNNGV. The germline V and J ends were trimmed by 0 bases and 4 bases, with 12 bases remaining between them. The length of the CDR3 is 15 residues. The DNA of the CDR3 is TGTGCCAGCAGCTTAGATAGGCAGGCCTCCTATGGCTACACCTTC. Translated: CASSLDRQASYGYTF.

At least ten counts were recorded for this clonotype. The chain is built from TRBV29-1 and TRBJ2-3; D possibly matches TRBD1 or TRBD2 (5 bases each). With 8 bases removed from V and 6 bases from J, the gap between germline ends came to 24 bases. Germline values: CDR1 SQVTM, CDR2 ANQGSEA. The CDR3 runs to 15 residues. The CDR3 region has the DNA TGCAGCTCCAATCCGCCTGGGGGTGTAGCGGATACGCAGTATTTT. Translating gives CSSNPPGGVADTQYF.

V usage is TRBV6-5 and J usage is TRBJ2-3; D may be TRBD1 or TRBD2 (6 bases each). V was pared by 7 bases and J by 7 bases, with 21 bases between. This CDR3 is 15 amino acids long. Per germline, CDR1 MNHEY and CDR2 SVGAGI. The CDR3 coding sequence is TGTGCCAGCACCCTCACTTGGGGGGCGGCATATACGCAGTATTTT. Translation gives CASTLTWGAAYTQYF.

This clonotype was seen only a few times. The chain is built from TRBV20-1 and TRBJ2-5; 8 bases fit TRBD1. V was clipped by 0 bases and J by 7 bases; unmatched bases: 16. Germline V CDR1 and CDR2: DFQATT, SNEGSKA (reference sequence). This CDR3 has 17 amino acids. This CDR3 reads CSARDPGGTGPWVTQYF. The CDR3 nucleotides are TGCAGTGCTAGAGATCCTGGGGGGACAGGCCCCTGGGTGACCCAGTACTTC.

This chain connects TRBV2 to TRBJ2-1; TRBD2 matches 15 bases. V trimming: 3 bases; J trimming: 5 bases; junction bases outside the gene matches: 5. This CDR3 has 17 residues. Germline loops: CDR1 SNHLY, CDR2 FYNNEI. The CDR3 DNA is TGTGCCAGCAGTGAGCGGGGACTAGCGGGAGGCCACAATGAGCAGTTCTTC. Encoded protein: CASSERGLAGGHNEQFF.

The V and J genes are TRBV27 and TRBJ2-5, with 7 bases matching TRBD1. The end of the DNA aligns better with TRBJ2-7, so the J call may be wrong. This CDR3 comprises 15 residues. Germline assignment: CDR1 MNHEY and CDR2 SMNVEV (reference sequence). The CDR3 spells CASRRNGQASYEQYF. The CDR3 bases are TGTGCCAGCAGGCGGAATGGACAGGCCTCCTACGAGCAGTACTTC.

The chain carries TRBV9 and TRBJ2-3, with D maybe TRBD2 (6 bases). V was shortened by 3 bases and J by 7 bases, with 18 bases between the two germline ends. The CDR3 spans 15 residues. CDR1 is SGDLS, CDR2 YYNGEE, per germline. CDR3 sequence: CASSAGRDGGHTQYF. CDR3 in DNA: TGTGCCAGCAGCGCTGGGCGGGATGGGGGACATACGCAGTATTTT.

V is TRBV20-1 and J is TRBJ2-5; possibly TRBD2 for D (7 bases). There are 13 residues in the CDR3. Germline lookup yields CDR1 DFQATT and CDR2 SNEGSKA (reference sequence). The CDR3 DNA sequence: TGCAGCTTCCTGGGGGGGCCCCGAGAGACCCAGTACTTC. Protein: CSFLGGPRETQYF.

The gene calls are TRBV29-1 and TRBJ1-4; tentatively, D is TRBD1 (5 bases). The CDR3 is 12 amino acids. Trimming removed 4 bases at V and 8 bases at J, with 11 bases between. Per the germline V gene, CDR1 is SQVTM and CDR2 is ANQGSEA. This CDR3 is CSVGQSGEKLFF. Here the CDR3 DNA reads TGCAGCGTTGGACAGTCGGGGGAAAAACTGTTTTTT.

This chain connects TRBV12-3 or TRBV12-4 to TRBJ2-5, with TRBD1 matching over 10 bases. The junction had 8 bases not matched to a gene; V was cut back by 6 bases and J by 4 bases. CDR3 length: 15 amino acids. The CDR3 protein is CASSPGQGMAETQYF. The DNA for the CDR3 is TGTGCCAGCAGCCCGGGACAGGGGATGGCAGAGACCCAGTACTTC.

This clonotype has more than one count but fewer than ten. The DNA for the CDR3 is TGCGCCAGCAGTGACTACCGACAGGGTAGCAATCAGCCCCAGCATTTT. This codes for CASSDYRQGSNQPQHF. The V and J genes are TRBV10-2 and TRBJ1-5, with 7 nucleotides matching TRBD1. Germline-derived CDR1 and CDR2 are WSHSY and SAAADI. The junction had 5 bases not matched to a gene; V was cut back by 3 bases and J by 0 bases. The CDR3 is made up of 16 amino acids.

The sample holds a few counts of this clonotype. The CDR3 nucleotides read TGTGCCAGCAGTTCCACGGGACAGGGGATTTCTGGGGCCAACGTCCTGACTTTC. It codes for CASSSTGQGISGANVLTF. The chain uses TRBV2 and TRBJ2-6, with 10 bases fitting TRBD1. Germline V gene data show CDR1 as SNHLY and CDR2 as FYNNEI. This CDR3 has 18 amino acids. J lost 1 base, V lost 5 bases, and 8 bases had no gene match.

This clonotype turned up a few times. One junction end disagrees with the germline gene, perhaps due to a read error. The chain combines TRBV7-9 with TRBJ2-3, with 8 bases that match TRBD1. This CDR3 region has 15 residues. The germline gives CDR1 SEHNR, CDR2 FQNEAQ (reference sequence). The CDR3 region is CVSSLRTGSTDTQYF. CDR3 DNA: TGTGTCAGCAGCTTGAGGACAGGGAGCACAGATACGCAGTATTTT.

This clonotype has a handful of counts. The V call is TRBV12-3 or TRBV12-4, the J call TRBJ2-5; no definite D call. V lost 6 bases and J 1 base, leaving 9 bases between the germline ends. The CDR3 is 13 residues long. This CDR3 is CASRTTSQETQYF. CDR3 DNA: TGTGCCAGCAGAACCACCTCCCAAGAGACCCAGTACTTC.

This clonotype has just a few counts. The chain employs TRBV3-1 and TRBJ2-3, with D unresolved. The V gene lost 1 base and the J gene lost 14 bases, with 13 bases spanning the gap. This CDR3 has 12 amino acids. CDR1 is LGHDT, CDR2 YNNKEL, per germline (reference sequence). CDR3 loop: CASSQGASVGYF. DNA for the CDR3: TGTGCCAGCAGCCAAGGAGCCTCGGTGGGGTATTTT.

The chain has TRBV7-8 and TRBJ1-4; 7 nucleotides align to TRBD1. This CDR3 spans 15 amino acids. CDR1 SGHVS and CDR2 FQNEAQ come from the germline V gene. V was clipped by 1 base and J by 8 bases; unmatched bases: 7. As DNA, the CDR3 is TGTGCCAGCAGCTTAGAGGGGGCGTGGGGAGAAAAACTGTTTTTT. It specifies CASSLEGAWGEKLFF.

The chain has TRBV6-5 and TRBJ1-5; 8 nucleotides align to TRBD1. J gave up 6 bases and V 6 bases, and 4 bases lay outside the gene matches. CDR1 is MNHEY and CDR2 is SVGAGI in the germline V gene. The CDR3 consists of 13 residues. The CDR3 bases are TGTGCCAGCAGCTGGACAGGGAGTCAGCCCCAGCATTTT. Protein: CASSWTGSQPQHF.

This clonotype appeared a few times. This rearrangement joins TRBV9 to TRBJ2-7; D possibly matches TRBD1 or TRBD2 (6 bases each). The V end lost 0 bases, the J end lost 6 bases, and 19 bases lay between the germline ends. Germline V CDR1 and CDR2: SGDLS, YYNGEE. The CDR3 consists of 16 residues. The DNA for the CDR3 is TGTGCCAGCAGCGTAGGAGAGGGGGGCCCTTTTTTCGAGCAGTACTTC. It specifies CASSVGEGGPFFEQYF. The full variable domain, its missing parts supplied by reference TRBV9 and TRBJ2-7, is DSGVTQTPKHLITATGQRVTLRCSPRSGDLSVYWYQQSLDQGLQFLIQYYNGEERAKGNILERFSAQQFPDLHSELNLSSLELGDSALYFCASSVGEGGPFFEQYFGPGTRLTVT.

V gene TRBV7-6 combines with J gene TRBJ2-5; no clear D. The CDR3 consists of 15 residues. V gave up 1 base and J gave up 0 bases, with 9 bases separating them. Germline lookup yields CDR1 SGHVS and CDR2 FNYEAQ. The CDR3 DNA follows: TGTGCCAGCAGCTTAGTCGACGGGTACCAAGAGACCCAGTACTTC. Translating it yields CASSLVDGYQETQYF.

This clonotype was recorded a few times. CDR3 nucleotide sequence: TGTGCCACCAGTGACCCACAGACAGGAGGGAACACCGGGGAGCTGTTTTTT. Translation: CATSDPQTGGNTGELFF. This rearrangement joins TRBV24-1 to TRBJ2-2; D is possibly TRBD1 (6 bases). From germline, CDR1 is KGHDR and CDR2 SFDVKD. The V and J ends lost 4 bases and 1 base respectively, with 15 bases between them. This CDR3 has 17 residues.

The V gene is TRBV7-9, the J gene TRBJ1-2; unclear D gene. The germline V and J ends were trimmed by 3 bases and 6 bases, with 17 bases remaining between them. The CDR3 has 15 residues. Germline values: CDR1 SEHNR, CDR2 FQNEAQ (reference sequence). CDR3 residues: CASSLGDPTENGYTF. The CDR3 nucleotides are TGTGCCAGCAGCTTGGGAGATCCCACGGAGAATGGCTACACCTTC.

This clonotype has more than one count but fewer than ten. This chain joins TRBV11-2 and TRBJ1-2; D is ambiguous. Per the germline V gene, CDR1 is SGHAT and CDR2 is FQNNGV. V lost 5 bases and J 4 bases, leaving 20 bases between the germline ends. The CDR3 runs 16 residues. The CDR3 DNA reads as TGTGCCAGCAGCCCTTTGTTTGGGCCGCTGTTCTATGGCTACACCTTC. This gives the protein CASSPLFGPLFYGYTF.

This sequence joins TRBV15 and TRBJ2-2; D gene ambiguous. CDR1 is LNHNV and CDR2 is YYDKDF in the germline V gene (reference sequence). This CDR3 contains 16 residues. Trimming stripped 5 bases from V and 0 bases from J, with 13 bases between. Written as DNA, the CDR3 is TGTGCCACCAGCGCACGACACTTCGCGAACACCGGGGAGCTGTTTTTT. Protein product: CATSARHFANTGELFF.

The V and J genes are TRBV3-1 and TRBJ2-4; D is undetermined. Trimming removed 1 base at V and 2 bases at J, with 6 bases between. The CDR3 has 14 residues. CDR1 and CDR2 (germline): LGHDT, YNNKEL (reference sequence). The CDR3 DNA follows: TGTGCCAGCAGCCAAGGAGGTTCCAAAAACATTCAGTACTTC. This encodes CASSQGGSKNIQYF.